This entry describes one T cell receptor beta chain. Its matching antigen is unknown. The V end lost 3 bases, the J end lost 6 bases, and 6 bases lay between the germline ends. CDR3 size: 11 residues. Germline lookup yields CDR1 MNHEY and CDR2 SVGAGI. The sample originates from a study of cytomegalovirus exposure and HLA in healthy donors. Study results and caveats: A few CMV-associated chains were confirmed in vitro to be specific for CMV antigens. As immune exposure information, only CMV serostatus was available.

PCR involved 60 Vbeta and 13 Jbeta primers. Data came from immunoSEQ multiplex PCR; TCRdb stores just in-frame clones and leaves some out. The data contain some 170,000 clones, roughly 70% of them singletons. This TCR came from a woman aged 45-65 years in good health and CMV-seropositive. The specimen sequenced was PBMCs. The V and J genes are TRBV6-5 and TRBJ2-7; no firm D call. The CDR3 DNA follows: TGTGCCAGCAGTTATATGGCCGAGCAGTACTTC. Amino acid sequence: CASSYMAEQYF.